This T cell receptor beta chain comes out of a study of cytomegalovirus exposure and HLA in healthy donors. Study findings and constraints: The study dropped some indistinguishable V segments, TRBV6-2 and TRBV6-3 among them. TCR beta chains numbering 164 were designated cytomegalovirus-associated.

Germline V gene sequence: CDR1 MNHNS, CDR2 SASEGT. V was pared by 0 bases and J by 3 bases, with 6 bases between. This CDR3 comprises 13 residues. The PCR had 60 Vbeta and 13 Jbeta primers. Produced via immunoSEQ multiplex PCR; TCRdb's table is partial and in-frame only. This sample yields approximately 110,000 clones, of which more than 75% are seen a single time; roughly 3.5% belongs to the top ten. To note about this clone: Its antigen is unidentified.

This chain uses TRBV6-1 with TRBJ2-7; D is unclear. This sequence was found in a man aged 35 to 55 in good health and CMV-seronegative. Sequencing used PBMCs. The CDR3 here is CASSEAYSYEQYF. The CDR3 nucleotides read TGTGCCAGCAGTGAAGCCTACAGCTACGAGCAGTACTTC.